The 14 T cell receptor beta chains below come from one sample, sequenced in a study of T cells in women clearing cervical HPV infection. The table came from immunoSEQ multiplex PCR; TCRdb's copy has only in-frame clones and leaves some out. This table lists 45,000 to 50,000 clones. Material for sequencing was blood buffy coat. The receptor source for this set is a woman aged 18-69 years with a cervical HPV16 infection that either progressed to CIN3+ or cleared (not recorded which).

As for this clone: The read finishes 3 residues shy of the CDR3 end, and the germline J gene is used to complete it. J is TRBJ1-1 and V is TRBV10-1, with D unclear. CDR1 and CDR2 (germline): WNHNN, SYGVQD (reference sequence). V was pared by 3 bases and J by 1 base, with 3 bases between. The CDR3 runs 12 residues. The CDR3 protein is CASSDRNTEAFF. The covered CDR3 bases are TGCGCCAGCAGTGACAGGAACACTGAA.

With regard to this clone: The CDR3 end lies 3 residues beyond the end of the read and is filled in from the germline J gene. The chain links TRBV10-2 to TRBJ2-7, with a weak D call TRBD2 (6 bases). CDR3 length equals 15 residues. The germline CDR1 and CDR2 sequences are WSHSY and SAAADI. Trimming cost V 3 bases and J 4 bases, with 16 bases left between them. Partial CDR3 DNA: TGCGCCAGCAGTGACCCAGGGACTCCTCGATACGAG. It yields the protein CASSDPGTPRYE. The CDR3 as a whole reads CASSDPGTPRYEQYF.

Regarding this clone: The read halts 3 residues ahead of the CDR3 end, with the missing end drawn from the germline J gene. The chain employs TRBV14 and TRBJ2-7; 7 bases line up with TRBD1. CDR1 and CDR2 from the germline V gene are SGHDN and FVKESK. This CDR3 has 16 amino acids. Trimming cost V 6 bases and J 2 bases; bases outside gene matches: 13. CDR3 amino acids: CASRPTGLGPPYEQYF. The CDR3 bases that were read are TGTGCCAGCAGACCGACAGGGTTAGGGCCGCCCTACGAG.

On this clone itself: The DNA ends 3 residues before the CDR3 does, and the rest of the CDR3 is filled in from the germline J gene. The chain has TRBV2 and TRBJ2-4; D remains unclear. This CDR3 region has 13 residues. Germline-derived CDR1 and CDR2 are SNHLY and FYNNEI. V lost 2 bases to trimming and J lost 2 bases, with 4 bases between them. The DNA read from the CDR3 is TGTGCCAGCAGTGAACAGACCAAAAACATT. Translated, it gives CASSEQTKNI. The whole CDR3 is CASSEQTKNIQYF.

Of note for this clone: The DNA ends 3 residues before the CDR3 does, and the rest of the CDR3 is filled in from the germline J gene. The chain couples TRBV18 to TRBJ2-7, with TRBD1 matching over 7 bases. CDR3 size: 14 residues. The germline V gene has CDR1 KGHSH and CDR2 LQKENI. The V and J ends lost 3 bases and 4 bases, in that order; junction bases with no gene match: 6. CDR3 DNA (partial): TGTGCCAGCTCACCGAGGGACAGTTTGTACGAG. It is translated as CASSPRDSLYE. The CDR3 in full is CASSPRDSLYEQYF.

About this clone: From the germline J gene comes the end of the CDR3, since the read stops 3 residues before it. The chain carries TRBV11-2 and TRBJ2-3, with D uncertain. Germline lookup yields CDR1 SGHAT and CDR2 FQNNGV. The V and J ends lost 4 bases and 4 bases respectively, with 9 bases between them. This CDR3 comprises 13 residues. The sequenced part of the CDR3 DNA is TGTGCCAGCAGCTCCCGGTTGGCAGATACG. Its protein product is CASSSRLADT. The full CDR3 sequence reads CASSSRLADTQYF. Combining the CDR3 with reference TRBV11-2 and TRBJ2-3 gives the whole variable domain EAGVAQSPRYKIIEKRQSVAFWCNPISGHATLYWYQQILGQGPKLLIQFQNNGVVDDSQLPKDRFSAERLKGVDSTLKIQPAKLEDSAVYLCASSSRLADTQYFGPGTRLTVL.

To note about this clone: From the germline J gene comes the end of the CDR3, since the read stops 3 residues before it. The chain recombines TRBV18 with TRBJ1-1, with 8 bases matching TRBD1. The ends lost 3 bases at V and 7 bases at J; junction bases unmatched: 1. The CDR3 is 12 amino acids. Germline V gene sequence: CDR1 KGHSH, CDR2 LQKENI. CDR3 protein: CASSPTGVEAFF. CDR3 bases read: TGTGCCAGCTCACCGACAGGGGTTGAA.

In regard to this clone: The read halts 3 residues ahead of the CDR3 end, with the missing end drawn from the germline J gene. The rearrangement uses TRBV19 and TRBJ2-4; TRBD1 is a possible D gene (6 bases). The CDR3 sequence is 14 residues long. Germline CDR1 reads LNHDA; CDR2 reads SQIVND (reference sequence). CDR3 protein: CASTMTGGNYGQYF. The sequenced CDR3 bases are TGTGCCAGTACCATGACAGGAGGTAACTATGGT. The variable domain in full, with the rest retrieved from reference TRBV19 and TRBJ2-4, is DGGITQSPKYLFRKEGQNVTLSCEQNLNHDAMYWYRQDPGQGLRLIYYSQIVNDFQKGDIAEGYSVSREKKESFPLTVTSAQKNPTAFYLCASTMTGGNYGQYFGAGTRLSVL.

CDR3 protein: CSANTRGPNTEAFF. Incomplete CDR3 DNA: TGCAGTGCTAACACGCGGGGGCCGAACACTGAA. The chain joins TRBV20-1 to TRBJ1-1; D possibly corresponds to TRBD1 (6 bases). Sequencing ends 3 residues short of the CDR3 end; the germline J gene provides the rest. Trimming stripped 4 bases from V and 1 base from J, with 13 bases between. The CDR3 is made up of 14 amino acids. Germline values: CDR1 DFQATT, CDR2 SNEGSKA (reference sequence).

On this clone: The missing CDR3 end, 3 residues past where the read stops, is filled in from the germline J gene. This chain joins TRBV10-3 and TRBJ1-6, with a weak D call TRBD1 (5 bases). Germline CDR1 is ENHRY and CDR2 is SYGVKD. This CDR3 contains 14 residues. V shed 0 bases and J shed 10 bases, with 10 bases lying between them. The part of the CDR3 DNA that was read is TGTGCCATCAGTGAGTCGGTCCAGGGATCACCC. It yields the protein CAISESVQGSP. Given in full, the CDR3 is CAISESVQGSPLHF.

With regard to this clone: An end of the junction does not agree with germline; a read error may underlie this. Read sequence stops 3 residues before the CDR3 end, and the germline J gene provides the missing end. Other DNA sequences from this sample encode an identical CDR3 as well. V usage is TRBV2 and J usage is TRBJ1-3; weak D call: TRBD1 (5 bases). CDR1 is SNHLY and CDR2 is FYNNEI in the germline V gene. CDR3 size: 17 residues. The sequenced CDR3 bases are TGTGCCAGCAGTGAAGGGGGCAGGCCAGAGGCTGGAAACACT. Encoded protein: CASSEGGRPEAGNT. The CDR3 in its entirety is CASSEGGRPEAGNTIYF.

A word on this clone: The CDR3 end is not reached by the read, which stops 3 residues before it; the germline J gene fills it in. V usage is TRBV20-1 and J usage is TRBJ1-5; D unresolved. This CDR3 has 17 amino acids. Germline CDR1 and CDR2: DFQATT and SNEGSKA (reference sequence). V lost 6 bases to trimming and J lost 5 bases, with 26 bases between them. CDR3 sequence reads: CSAPVEEGQLSDQPQHF. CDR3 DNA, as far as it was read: TGCAGTGCCCCGGTAGAGGAGGGTCAGTTATCAGATCAGCCC.

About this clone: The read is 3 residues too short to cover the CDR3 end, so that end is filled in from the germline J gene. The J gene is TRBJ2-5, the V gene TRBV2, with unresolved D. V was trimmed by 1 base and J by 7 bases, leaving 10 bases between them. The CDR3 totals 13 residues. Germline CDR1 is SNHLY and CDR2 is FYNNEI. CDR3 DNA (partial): TGTGCCAGCAGTGAAGTAGTCCCGCCGACC. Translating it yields CASSEVVPPT. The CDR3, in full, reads CASSEVVPPTQYF.

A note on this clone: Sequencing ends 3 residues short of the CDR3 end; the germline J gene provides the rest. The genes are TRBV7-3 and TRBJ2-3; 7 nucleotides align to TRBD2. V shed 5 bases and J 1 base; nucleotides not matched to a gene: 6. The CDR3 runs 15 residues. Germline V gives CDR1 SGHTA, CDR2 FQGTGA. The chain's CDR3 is CASSVTTSGTDTQYF. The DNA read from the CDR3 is TGTGCCAGCAGCGTCACAACTAGCGGCACAGATACG.